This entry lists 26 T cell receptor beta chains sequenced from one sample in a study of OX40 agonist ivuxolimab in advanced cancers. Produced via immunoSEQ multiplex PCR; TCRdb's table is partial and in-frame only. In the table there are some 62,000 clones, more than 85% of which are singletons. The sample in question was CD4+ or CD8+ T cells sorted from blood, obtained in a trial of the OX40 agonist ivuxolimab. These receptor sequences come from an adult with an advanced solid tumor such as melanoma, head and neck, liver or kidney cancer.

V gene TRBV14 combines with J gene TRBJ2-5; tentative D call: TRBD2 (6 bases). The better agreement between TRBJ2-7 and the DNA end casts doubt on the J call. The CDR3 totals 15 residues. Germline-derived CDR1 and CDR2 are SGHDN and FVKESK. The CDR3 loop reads CASSQDRGAGYEQYF. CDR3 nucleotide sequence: TGTGCCAGCAGCCAAGACCGCGGGGCCGGATACGAGCAGTACTTC.

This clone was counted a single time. The CDR3 DNA is TGTGCCAGCAGCTTAGAGCGACAGGGAAGAATCTACGAGCAGTACTTC. This sequence encodes CASSLERQGRIYEQYF. J is TRBJ2-7 and V is TRBV11-2; 7 bases fit TRBD1. CDR1 is SGHAT and CDR2 is FQNNGV in the germline V gene. CDR3 length equals 16 residues. V lost 0 bases and J lost 3; bases outside the gene matches: 8. The full variable domain, with the rest looked up from reference TRBV11-2 and TRBJ2-7, is EAGVAQSPRYKIIEKRQSVAFWCNPISGHATLYWYQQILGQGPKLLIQFQNNGVVDDSQLPKDRFSAERLKGVDSTLKIQPAKLEDSAVYLCASSLERQGRIYEQYFGPGTRLTVT.

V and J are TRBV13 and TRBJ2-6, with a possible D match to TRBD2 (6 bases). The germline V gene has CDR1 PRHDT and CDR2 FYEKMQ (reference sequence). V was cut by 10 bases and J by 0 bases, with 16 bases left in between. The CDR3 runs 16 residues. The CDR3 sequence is CATTPGTGSGANVLTF. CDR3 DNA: TGTGCCACCACACCTGGGACTGGCTCTGGGGCCAACGTCCTGACTTTC.

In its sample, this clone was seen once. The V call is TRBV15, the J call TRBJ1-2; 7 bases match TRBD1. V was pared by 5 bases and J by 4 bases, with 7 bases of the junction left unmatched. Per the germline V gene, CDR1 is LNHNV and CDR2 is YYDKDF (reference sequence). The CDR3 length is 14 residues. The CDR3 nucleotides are TGTGCCACCAGCGTAGACGGGACAGCCTATGGCTACACCTTC. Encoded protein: CATSVDGTAYGYTF.

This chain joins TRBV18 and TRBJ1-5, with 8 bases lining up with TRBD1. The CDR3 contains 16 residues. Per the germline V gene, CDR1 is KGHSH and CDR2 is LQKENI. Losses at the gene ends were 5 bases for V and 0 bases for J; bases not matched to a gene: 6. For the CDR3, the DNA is TGTGCCAGCTCAACAGGGGGTAGTGATAGCAATCAGCCCCAGCATTTT. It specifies CASSTGGSDSNQPQHF.

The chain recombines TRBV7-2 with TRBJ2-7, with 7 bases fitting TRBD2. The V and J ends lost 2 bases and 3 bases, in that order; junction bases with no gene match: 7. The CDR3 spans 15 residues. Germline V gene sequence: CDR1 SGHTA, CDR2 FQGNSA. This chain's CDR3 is CASSLILATNYEQYF. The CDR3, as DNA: TGTGCCAGCAGCTTAATACTAGCGACCAACTACGAGCAGTACTTC.

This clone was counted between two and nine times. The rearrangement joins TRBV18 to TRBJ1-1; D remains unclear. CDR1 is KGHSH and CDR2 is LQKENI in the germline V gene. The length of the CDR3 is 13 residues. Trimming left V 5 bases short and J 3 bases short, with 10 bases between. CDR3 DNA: TGTGCCAGCTCAACCGGACCCTACACTGAAGCTTTCTTT. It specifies CASSTGPYTEAFF.

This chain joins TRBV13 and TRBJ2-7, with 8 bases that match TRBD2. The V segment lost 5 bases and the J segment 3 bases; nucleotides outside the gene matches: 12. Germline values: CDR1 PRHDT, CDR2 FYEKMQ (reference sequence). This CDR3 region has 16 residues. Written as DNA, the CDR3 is TGTGCCAGCAGCCAGAGAACTAGCGGAGAATTCTACGAGCAGTACTTC. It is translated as CASSQRTSGEFYEQYF.

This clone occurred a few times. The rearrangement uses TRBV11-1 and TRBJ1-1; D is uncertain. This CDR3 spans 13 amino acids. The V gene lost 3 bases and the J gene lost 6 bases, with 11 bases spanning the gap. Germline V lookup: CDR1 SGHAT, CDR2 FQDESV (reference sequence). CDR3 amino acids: CASSFRREAEAFF. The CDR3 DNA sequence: TGTGCCAGCAGCTTCCGGAGAGAGGCTGAAGCTTTCTTT.

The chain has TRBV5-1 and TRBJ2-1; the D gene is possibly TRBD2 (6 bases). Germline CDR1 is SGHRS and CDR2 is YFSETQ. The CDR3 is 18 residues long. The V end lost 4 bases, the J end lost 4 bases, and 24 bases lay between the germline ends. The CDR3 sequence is CASSPEAVAEIRYNEQFF. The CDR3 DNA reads TGCGCCAGCAGCCCGGAGGCGGTAGCGGAAATACGTTACAATGAGCAGTTCTTC.

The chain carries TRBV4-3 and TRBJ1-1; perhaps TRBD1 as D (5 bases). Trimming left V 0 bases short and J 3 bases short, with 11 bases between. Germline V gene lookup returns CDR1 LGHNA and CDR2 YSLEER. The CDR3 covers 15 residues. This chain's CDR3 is CASSQDSGLDTEAFF. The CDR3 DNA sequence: TGCGCCAGCAGCCAAGATTCAGGGCTGGACACTGAAGCTTTCTTT.

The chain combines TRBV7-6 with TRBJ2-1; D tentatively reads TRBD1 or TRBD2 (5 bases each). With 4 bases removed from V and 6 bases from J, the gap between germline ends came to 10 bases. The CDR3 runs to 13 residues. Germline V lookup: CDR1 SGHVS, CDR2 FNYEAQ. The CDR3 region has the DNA TGTGCCAGCAGCTCGAGGGGTGGCAATGAGCAGTTCTTC. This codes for CASSSRGGNEQFF.

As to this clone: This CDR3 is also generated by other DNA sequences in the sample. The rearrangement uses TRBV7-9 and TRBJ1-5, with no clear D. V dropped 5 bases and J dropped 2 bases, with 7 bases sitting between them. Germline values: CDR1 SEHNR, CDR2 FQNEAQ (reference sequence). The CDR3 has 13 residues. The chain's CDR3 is CASSLSGNQPQHF. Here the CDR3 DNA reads TGTGCCAGCAGCCTCAGTGGCAATCAGCCCCAGCATTTT.

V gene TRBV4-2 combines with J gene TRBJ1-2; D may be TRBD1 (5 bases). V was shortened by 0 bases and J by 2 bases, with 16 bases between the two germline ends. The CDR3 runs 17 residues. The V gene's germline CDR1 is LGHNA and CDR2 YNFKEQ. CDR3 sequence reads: CASSQDSTWGTNYGYTF. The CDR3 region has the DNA TGTGCCAGCAGCCAAGATTCGACGTGGGGGACCAACTATGGCTACACCTTC.

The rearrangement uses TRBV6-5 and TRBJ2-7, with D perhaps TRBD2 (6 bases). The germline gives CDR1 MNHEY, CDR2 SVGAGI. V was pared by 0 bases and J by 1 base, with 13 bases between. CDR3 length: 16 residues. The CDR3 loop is CASSYSMDYSSYEQYF. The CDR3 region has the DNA TGTGCCAGCAGTTACTCGATGGACTACAGTTCCTACGAGCAGTACTTC.

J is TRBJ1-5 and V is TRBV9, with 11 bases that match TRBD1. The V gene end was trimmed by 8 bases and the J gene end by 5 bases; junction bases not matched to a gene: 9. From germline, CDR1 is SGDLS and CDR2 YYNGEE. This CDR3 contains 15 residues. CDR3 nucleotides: TGTGCCAGGACTCGGGACAGGGGGTGCGATCAGCCCCAGCATTTT. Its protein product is CARTRDRGCDQPQHF.

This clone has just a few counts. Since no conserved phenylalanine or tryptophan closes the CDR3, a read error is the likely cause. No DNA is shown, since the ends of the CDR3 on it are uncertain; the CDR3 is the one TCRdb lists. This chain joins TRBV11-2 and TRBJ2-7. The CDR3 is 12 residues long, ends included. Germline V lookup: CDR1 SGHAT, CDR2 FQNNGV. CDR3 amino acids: CASSLVVGYLFL.

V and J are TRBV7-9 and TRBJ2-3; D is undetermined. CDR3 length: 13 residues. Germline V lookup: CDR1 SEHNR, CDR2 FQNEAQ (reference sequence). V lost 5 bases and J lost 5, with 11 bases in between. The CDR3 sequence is CASSPDPGDTQYF. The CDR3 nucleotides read TGTGCCAGCAGCCCAGACCCCGGAGATACGCAGTATTTT.

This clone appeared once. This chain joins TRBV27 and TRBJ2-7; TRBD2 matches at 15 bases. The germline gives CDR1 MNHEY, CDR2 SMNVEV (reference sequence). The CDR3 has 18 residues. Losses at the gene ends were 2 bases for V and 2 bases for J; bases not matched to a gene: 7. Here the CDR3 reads CASSLGLAGGHPTYEQYF. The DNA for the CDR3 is TGTGCCAGCAGTTTAGGACTAGCGGGAGGGCATCCTACCTACGAGCAGTACTTC.

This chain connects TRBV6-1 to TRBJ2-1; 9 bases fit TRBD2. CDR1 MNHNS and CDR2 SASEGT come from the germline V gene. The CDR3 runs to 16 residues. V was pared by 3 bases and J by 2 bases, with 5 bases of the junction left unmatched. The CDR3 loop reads CASSDWGLAAYNEQFF. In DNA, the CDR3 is TGTGCCAGCAGTGACTGGGGACTAGCAGCCTACAATGAGCAGTTCTTC.

The DNA of the CDR3 is TGTGCCAGCAGCTTAAGACTCCAGAGCTCCTACAATGAGCAGTTCTTC. It is translated as CASSLRLQSSYNEQFF. The chain employs TRBV7-9 and TRBJ2-1; D remains unclear. The germline V and J ends were trimmed by 2 bases and 0 bases, with 11 bases remaining between them. CDR3 length: 16 amino acids. Germline values: CDR1 SEHNR, CDR2 FQNEAQ (reference sequence).

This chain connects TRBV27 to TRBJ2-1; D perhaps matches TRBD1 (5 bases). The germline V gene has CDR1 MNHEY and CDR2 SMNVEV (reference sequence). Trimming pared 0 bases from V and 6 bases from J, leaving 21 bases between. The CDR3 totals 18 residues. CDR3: CASSLSATWGWGVNEQFF. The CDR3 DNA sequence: TGTGCCAGCAGTTTATCGGCAACCTGGGGCTGGGGCGTCAATGAGCAGTTCTTC.

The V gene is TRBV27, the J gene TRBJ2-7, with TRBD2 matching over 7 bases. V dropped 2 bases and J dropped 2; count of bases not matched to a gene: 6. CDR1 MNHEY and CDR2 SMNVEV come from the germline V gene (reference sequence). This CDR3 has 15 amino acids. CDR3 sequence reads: CASSLRLAAAYEQYF. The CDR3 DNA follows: TGTGCCAGCAGTTTACGGCTAGCGGCGGCCTACGAGCAGTACTTC.

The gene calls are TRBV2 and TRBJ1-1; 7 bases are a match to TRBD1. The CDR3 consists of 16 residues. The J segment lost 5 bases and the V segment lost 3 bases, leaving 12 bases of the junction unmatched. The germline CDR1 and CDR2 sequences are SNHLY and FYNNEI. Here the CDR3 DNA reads TGTGCCAGCAGTGACGTGGTCGAGGGGGCGAGGACTGAAGCTTTCTTT. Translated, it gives CASSDVVEGARTEAFF.

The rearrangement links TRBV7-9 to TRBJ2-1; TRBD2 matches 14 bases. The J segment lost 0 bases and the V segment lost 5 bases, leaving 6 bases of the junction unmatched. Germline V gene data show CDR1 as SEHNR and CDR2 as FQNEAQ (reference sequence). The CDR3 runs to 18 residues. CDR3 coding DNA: TGTGCCAGCAGCCCCGGACTAGCGGGAGGCGCCTCCTACAATGAGCAGTTCTTC. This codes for CASSPGLAGGASYNEQFF.

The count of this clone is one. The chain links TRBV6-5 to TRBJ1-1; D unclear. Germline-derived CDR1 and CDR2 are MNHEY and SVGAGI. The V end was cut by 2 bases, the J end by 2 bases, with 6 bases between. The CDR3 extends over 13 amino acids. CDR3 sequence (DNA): TGTGCCAGCAGTTACGAGGGAAACACTGAAGCTTTCTTT. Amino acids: CASSYEGNTEAFF.